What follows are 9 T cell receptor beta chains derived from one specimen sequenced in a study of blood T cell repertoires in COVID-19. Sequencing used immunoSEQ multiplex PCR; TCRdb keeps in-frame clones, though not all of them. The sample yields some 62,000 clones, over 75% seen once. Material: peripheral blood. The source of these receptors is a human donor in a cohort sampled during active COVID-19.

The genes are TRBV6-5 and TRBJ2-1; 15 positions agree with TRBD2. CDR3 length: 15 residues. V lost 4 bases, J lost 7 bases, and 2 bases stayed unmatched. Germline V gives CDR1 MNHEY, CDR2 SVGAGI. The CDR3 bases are TGTGCCAGCAGTTTCGGGACTAGCGGGAGGAATGAGCAGTTCTTC. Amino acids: CASSFGTSGRNEQFF.

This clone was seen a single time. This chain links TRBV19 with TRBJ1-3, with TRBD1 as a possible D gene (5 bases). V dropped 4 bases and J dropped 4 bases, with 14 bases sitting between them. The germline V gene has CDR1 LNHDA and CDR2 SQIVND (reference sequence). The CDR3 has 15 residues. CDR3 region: CASSRPGLDGNTIYF. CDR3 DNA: TGTGCCAGTAGTAGGCCAGGGTTGGACGGAAACACCATATATTTT.

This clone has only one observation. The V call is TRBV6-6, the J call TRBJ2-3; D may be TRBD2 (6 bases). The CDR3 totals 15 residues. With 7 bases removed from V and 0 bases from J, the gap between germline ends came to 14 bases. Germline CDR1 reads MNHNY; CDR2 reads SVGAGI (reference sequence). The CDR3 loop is CASKVGRGSTDTQYF. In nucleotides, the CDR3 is TGTGCCAGCAAAGTCGGGAGAGGAAGCACAGATACGCAGTATTTT.

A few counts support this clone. CDR3 protein: CASSWRVSDTIYF. The CDR3 DNA reads TGTGCCAGCAGCTGGAGGGTTTCGGACACCATATATTTT. This chain links TRBV7-9 with TRBJ1-3, with unresolved D. The germline gives CDR1 SEHNR, CDR2 FQNEAQ (reference sequence). The CDR3 totals 13 residues. Deletions cut 4 bases from V and 8 bases from J, with 12 bases between.

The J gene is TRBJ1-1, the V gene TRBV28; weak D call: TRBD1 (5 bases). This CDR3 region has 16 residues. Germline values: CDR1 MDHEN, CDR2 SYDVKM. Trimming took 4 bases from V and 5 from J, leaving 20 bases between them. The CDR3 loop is CASSSPPGDGSTEAFF. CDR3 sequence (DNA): TGTGCCAGCAGTTCCCCACCGGGGGACGGTTCGACTGAAGCTTTCTTT.

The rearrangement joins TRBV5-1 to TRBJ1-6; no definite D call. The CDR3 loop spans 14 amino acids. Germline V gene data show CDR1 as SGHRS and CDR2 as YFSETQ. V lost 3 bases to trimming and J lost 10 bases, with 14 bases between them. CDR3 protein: CASSYERVGSPLHF. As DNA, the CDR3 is TGCGCCAGCAGCTACGAGAGGGTTGGGTCACCCCTCCACTTT.

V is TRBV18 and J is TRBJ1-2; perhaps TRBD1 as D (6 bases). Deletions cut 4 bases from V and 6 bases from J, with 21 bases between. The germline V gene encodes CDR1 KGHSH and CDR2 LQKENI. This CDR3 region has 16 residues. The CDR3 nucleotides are TGTGCCAGCTCACGACTTCAACAGGGACCATTGCATGGCTACACCTTC. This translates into CASSRLQQGPLHGYTF.

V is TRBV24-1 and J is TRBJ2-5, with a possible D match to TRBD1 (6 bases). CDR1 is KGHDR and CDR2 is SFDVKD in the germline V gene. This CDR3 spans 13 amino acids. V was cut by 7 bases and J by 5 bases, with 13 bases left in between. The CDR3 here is CATRDSVVETQYF. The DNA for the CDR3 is TGTGCCACCAGGGACAGCGTTGTGGAGACCCAGTACTTC.

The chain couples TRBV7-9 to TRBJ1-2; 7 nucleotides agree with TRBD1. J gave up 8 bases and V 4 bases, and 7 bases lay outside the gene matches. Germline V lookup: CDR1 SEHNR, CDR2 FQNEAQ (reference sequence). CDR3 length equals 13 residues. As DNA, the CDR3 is TGTGCCAGCAGCTCCCGGGACAGTACGGGCTACACCTTC. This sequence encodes CASSSRDSTGYTF.